The present T cell receptor (beta chain) was sequenced within a study of CD8 T cells in ankylosing spondylitis. V was trimmed by 6 bases and J by 1 base, leaving 15 bases between them. In germline, CDR1 is DFQATT, CDR2 SNEGSKA (reference sequence). The CDR3 is 15 amino acids. This clonotype was seen ten or more times. Its specificity is unknown. Study-wide results and limits: A TCR beta motif of eight highly homologous variants appeared characteristic of ankylosing spondylitis blood. In ankylosing spondylitis patients, matched synovial fluid reportedly showed significant enrichment of disease-linked clones.

Quantitative 5'-RACE with molecular barcodes produced the TCR beta libraries. TCRdb used MiXCR to reprocess the 5' RACE reads, holding one entry per CDR3 protein. The table shows about 130,000 distinct CDR3 sequences, with 6% to 8% occurring only once. Sequenced input: blood, either unsorted or a sorted T cell fraction (not recorded which). The TCR originated in a female donor with ankylosing spondylitis or in good health (not recorded which). V gene TRBV20-1 combines with J gene TRBJ2-2; perhaps TRBD2 as D (5 bases). The CDR3 loop is CSAPSGTKNTGELFF. The CDR3 DNA sequence: TGCAGTGCGCCCTCGGGAACAAAGAACACCGGGGAGCTGTTTTTT.